A selection of T cell receptor beta chains follows, all from one sample in a study of T cells after yellow fever vaccination. TCRdb itself ran the 5' RACE reads through MiXCR, one entry per CDR3 protein. The sample has 100,000 to 150,000 distinct CDR3 sequences, 15% seen once. The sequencing used CD8+ T cells sorted from PBMCs, collected 5 days after the yellow fever booster vaccination. These receptors were collected from a man aged 18 to 30 who received the YFV17D yellow fever vaccine. Each CDR3 is given with its conserved first and last residue. The D gene is left open where the match is weak. Clone size is given for some rows only: seen once, a few or many times, or a class if the clone is expanded.

d_gene: -; abundance: -; v_gene: TRBV4-1; j_gene: TRBJ1-5; CDR3aa: CASSPGQSSNQPQHF; CDR3nt: TGCGCCAGCAGCCCGGGACAAAGTAGCAATCAGCCCCAGCATTTT
d_gene: -; abundance: -; v_gene: TRBV21-1; j_gene: TRBJ2-5; CDR3aa: CASSREGKETQYF; CDR3nt: TGTGCCAGCAGCCGGGAGGGCAAGGAAACCCAGTACTTC
d_gene: -; abundance: few; v_gene: TRBV25-1; j_gene: TRBJ2-2; CDR3aa: CASSELLLSKGGELFF; CDR3nt: TGTGCCAGCAGTGAATTATTACTTTCCAAAGGCGGGGAGCTGTTTTTT
d_gene: -; abundance: -; v_gene: TRBV4-1; j_gene: TRBJ1-2; CDR3aa: CASSHGQPTDYGYTF; CDR3nt: TGCGCCAGCAGCCACGGGCAGCCGACAGACTATGGCTACACCTTC
d_gene: -; abundance: few; v_gene: TRBV4-2; j_gene: TRBJ2-7; CDR3aa: CASSQLLGAYEQYF; CDR3nt: TGTGCCAGCAGCCAGCTACTAGGGGCCTACGAGCAGTACTTC
d_gene: -; abundance: -; v_gene: TRBV7-2; j_gene: TRBJ1-2; CDR3aa: CASSPDTNYGYTF; CDR3nt: TGTGCCAGCAGCCCAGACACGAACTATGGCTACACCTTC
d_gene: TRBD1; abundance: few; v_gene: TRBV2; j_gene: TRBJ2-2; CDR3aa: CASNLDRGGTGELFF; CDR3nt: TGTGCCAGCAACTTAGACAGGGGGGGAACCGGGGAGCTGTTTTTT
d_gene: -; abundance: -; v_gene: TRBV19; j_gene: TRBJ1-1; CDR3aa: CASSIGVNTEAFF; CDR3nt: TGTGCCAGTAGTATTGGAGTGAACACTGAAGCTTTCTTT
d_gene: -; abundance: few; v_gene: TRBV7-9; j_gene: TRBJ2-1; CDR3aa: CASRPYSNEQFF; CDR3nt: TGTGCCAGCAGACCTTACAGCAATGAGCAGTTCTTC
d_gene: -; abundance: -; v_gene: TRBV4-1; j_gene: TRBJ2-3; CDR3aa: CASSSRTRTDTQYF; CDR3nt: TGCGCCAGCAGCTCCCGGACGAGGACAGATACGCAGTATTTT
d_gene: -; abundance: many; v_gene: TRBV7-6; j_gene: TRBJ2-1; CDR3aa: CASSLVSPGGAFYNEQFF; CDR3nt: TGTGCCAGCAGCTTAGTCTCGCCGGGCGGGGCTTTTTACAATGAGCAGTTCTTC
d_gene: -; abundance: -; v_gene: TRBV12-5; j_gene: TRBJ2-6; CDR3aa: CASGLHQAGPGANVLTF; CDR3nt: TGTGCTAGTGGTTTGCACCAAGCCGGACCTGGGGCCAACGTCCTGACTTTC
d_gene: TRBD2; abundance: many; v_gene: TRBV7-2; j_gene: TRBJ2-1; CDR3aa: CASSVAGGLENEQFF; CDR3nt: TGTGCCAGCAGCGTAGCGGGGGGCCTAGAAAATGAGCAGTTCTTC
d_gene: -; abundance: few; v_gene: TRBV28; j_gene: TRBJ1-2; CDR3aa: CASSLEGGGYGYTF; CDR3nt: TGTGCCAGCAGTTTGGAAGGCGGGGGCTATGGCTACACCTTC
d_gene: -; abundance: -; v_gene: TRBV6-2/TRBV6-3; j_gene: TRBJ2-1; CDR3aa: CASSYVGPYNEQFF; CDR3nt: TGTGCCAGCAGTTACGTAGGCCCTTACAATGAGCAGTTCTTC
d_gene: -; abundance: -; v_gene: TRBV7-9; j_gene: TRBJ2-7; CDR3aa: CASSYGGTYEQYF; CDR3nt: TGTGCCAGCAGCTATGGAGGTACCTACGAGCAGTACTTC
d_gene: TRBD1; abundance: few; v_gene: TRBV20-1; j_gene: TRBJ2-1; CDR3aa: CSASHPPDRGYNEQFF; CDR3nt: TGCAGTGCTAGCCACCCTCCCGACAGGGGATACAATGAGCAGTTCTTC
d_gene: -; abundance: few; v_gene: TRBV5-1; j_gene: TRBJ2-7; CDR3aa: CASSFFSGTQDAYEQYF; CDR3nt: TGCGCCAGCAGCTTCTTTTCCGGGACGCAAGACGCCTACGAGCAGTACTTC
d_gene: TRBD2; abundance: few; v_gene: TRBV12-3/TRBV12-4; j_gene: TRBJ2-1; CDR3aa: CASSRSGTRIEQFF; CDR3nt: TGTGCCAGCAGCCGGTCCGGGACTAGAATTGAGCAGTTCTTC
d_gene: -; abundance: few; v_gene: TRBV4-3; j_gene: TRBJ2-5; CDR3aa: CASSQDLAEETQYF; CDR3nt: TGCGCCAGCAGCCAAGACTTAGCGGAAGAGACCCAGTACTTC
d_gene: TRBD1; abundance: -; v_gene: TRBV7-2; j_gene: TRBJ2-3; CDR3aa: CASSLGDRGEYSTDTQYF; CDR3nt: TGTGCCAGCAGCTTAGGGGACAGGGGAGAGTATAGCACAGATACGCAGTATTTT
d_gene: TRBD2; abundance: few; v_gene: TRBV9; j_gene: TRBJ2-3; CDR3aa: CASSVLAGGPDTQYF; CDR3nt: TGTGCCAGCAGCGTACTAGCGGGGGGTCCAGATACGCAGTATTTT
d_gene: -; abundance: -; v_gene: TRBV4-3; j_gene: TRBJ2-7; CDR3aa: CASSQDYSGLGAYEQYF; CDR3nt: TGCGCCAGCAGCCAAGATTATTCGGGGTTAGGAGCCTACGAGCAGTACTTC
d_gene: -; abundance: -; v_gene: TRBV6-5; j_gene: TRBJ2-5; CDR3aa: CASRTEVVETQYF; CDR3nt: TGTGCCAGCAGGACAGAGGTGGTTGAGACCCAGTACTTC
d_gene: -; abundance: few; v_gene: TRBV27; j_gene: TRBJ1-3; CDR3aa: CASSSGFNTIYF; CDR3nt: TGTGCCAGCAGTTCAGGGTTCAACACCATATATTTT
d_gene: TRBD2; abundance: -; v_gene: TRBV4-1; j_gene: TRBJ2-3; CDR3aa: CASSQLGIAGPTDTQYF; CDR3nt: TGCGCCAGCAGCCAATTAGGAATAGCGGGACCGACAGATACGCAGTATTTT
d_gene: -; abundance: -; v_gene: TRBV6-5; j_gene: TRBJ1-5; CDR3aa: CASSYSIGQPQHF; CDR3nt: TGTGCCAGCAGTTACTCGATCGGGCAGCCCCAGCATTTT
d_gene: -; abundance: few; v_gene: TRBV15; j_gene: TRBJ2-3; CDR3aa: CATLGASGTDTQYF; CDR3nt: TGTGCCACCCTTGGGGCTAGCGGCACAGATACGCAGTATTTT
d_gene: -; abundance: -; v_gene: TRBV4-3; j_gene: TRBJ1-1; CDR3aa: CASSQDSTGVATEAFF; CDR3nt: TGCGCCAGCAGCCAAGATAGTACGGGGGTCGCCACTGAAGCTTTCTTT
d_gene: TRBD2; abundance: -; v_gene: TRBV4-1; j_gene: TRBJ2-3; CDR3aa: CASSQRSERGSSTDTQYF; CDR3nt: TGCGCCAGCAGCCAGAGGAGCGAGCGGGGGTCTAGCACAGATACGCAGTATTTT
d_gene: TRBD2; abundance: -; v_gene: TRBV9; j_gene: TRBJ2-3; CDR3aa: CASSVLTSGGADTQYF; CDR3nt: TGTGCCAGCAGCGTCTTAACTAGCGGGGGGGCAGATACGCAGTATTTT
d_gene: -; abundance: many; v_gene: TRBV7-8; j_gene: TRBJ1-2; CDR3aa: CASRPGRVDYGYTF; CDR3nt: TGTGCCAGCCGGCCGGGACGTGTGGACTATGGCTACACCTTC
d_gene: -; abundance: -; v_gene: TRBV12-3/TRBV12-4; j_gene: TRBJ2-7; CDR3aa: CASTPTGYEQYF; CDR3nt: TGTGCCAGCACCCCCACGGGATACGAGCAGTACTTC
d_gene: -; abundance: -; v_gene: TRBV29-1; j_gene: TRBJ1-2; CDR3aa: CSVEDQGPSYGYTF; CDR3nt: TGCAGCGTTGAAGATCAAGGACCCTCCTATGGCTACACCTTC
d_gene: -; abundance: few; v_gene: TRBV11-2; j_gene: TRBJ2-1; CDR3aa: CASSLVYEQFF; CDR3nt: TGTGCCAGCAGCTTAGTCTATGAGCAGTTCTTC
d_gene: TRBD1; abundance: -; v_gene: TRBV6-6; j_gene: TRBJ2-4; CDR3aa: CASSIAGTGYIQYF; CDR3nt: TGTGCCAGCAGCATAGCCGGGACAGGGTACATTCAGTACTTC
d_gene: TRBD1; abundance: few; v_gene: TRBV5-6; j_gene: TRBJ2-7; CDR3aa: CASSSGGHYEQYF; CDR3nt: TGTGCCAGCAGTTCAGGGGGCCACTACGAGCAGTACTTC
d_gene: -; abundance: -; v_gene: TRBV7-6; j_gene: TRBJ1-5; CDR3aa: CASSLADGSNQPQHF; CDR3nt: TGTGCCAGCAGCTTAGCGGACGGTAGCAATCAGCCCCAGCATTTT
d_gene: -; abundance: medium-sized; v_gene: TRBV29-1; j_gene: TRBJ2-7; CDR3aa: CSVEGGVSYEQYF; CDR3nt: TGCAGCGTTGAAGGTGGGGTCTCCTACGAGCAGTACTTC
d_gene: -; abundance: few; v_gene: TRBV7-2; j_gene: TRBJ1-5; CDR3aa: CASSYRSSNQPQHF; CDR3nt: TGTGCCAGCAGTTACAGGAGTAGCAATCAGCCCCAGCATTTT